Shown below are 29 T cell receptor beta chains from a single sample sequenced in a study of T cells after posttransplantation cyclophosphamide. Treatment was busulfan-fludarabine conditioning, a marrow graft, and cyclophosphamide on days +3 and +4. Sequenced by immunoSEQ multiplex PCR; TCRdb stores in-frame clones only, minus some. Of approximately 39,000 clones detected, around 80% appear once; the ten largest clones hold 7% to 8.5%. The sequencing here drew on CD4+ T cells sorted from blood, taken roughly 2,000 days after a stem cell transplant with posttransplant cyclophosphamide. The receptors stem from a female patient aged 40-50 years who received an allogeneic stem cell transplant from a related donor, was CMV-positive, and had no GVHD. A subset of T cells may come from the graft donor.

The chain is built from TRBV29-1 and TRBJ1-2; D might be TRBD1 (5 bases). CDR1 and CDR2 from the germline V gene are SQVTM and ANQGSEA. The CDR3 extends over 12 amino acids. The V gene lost 7 bases and the J gene lost 0 bases, with 9 bases spanning the gap. The CDR3 DNA follows: TGCAGCGCCGGGGACTCTAACTATGGCTACACCTTC. This codes for CSAGDSNYGYTF.

The chain carries TRBV7-3 and TRBJ1-3; TRBD1 matches at 7 bases. Trimming cost V 2 bases and J 4 bases; bases outside gene matches: 11. The CDR3 length is 17 residues. Germline CDR1 SGHTA, CDR2 FQGTGA. The CDR3 protein is CASSLFLDREEGNTIYF. The CDR3 coding sequence is TGTGCCAGCAGCTTATTTCTTGACAGGGAGGAAGGAAACACCATATATTTT.

There are a few counts of this clone. CDR3 bases: TGTGCCAGCAGGGGAGCTAACTATGGCTACACCTTC. Amino acids: CASRGANYGYTF. The chain employs TRBV7-2 and TRBJ1-2, with unresolved D. Trimming took 6 bases from V and 0 from J, leaving 5 bases between them. The V gene's germline CDR1 is SGHTA and CDR2 FQGNSA. CDR3 length: 12 residues. The entire variable domain, with the rest obtained from reference TRBV7-2 and TRBJ1-2, is as follows: GAGVSQSPSNKVTEKGKDVELRCDPISGHTALYWYRQSLGQGLEFLIYFQGNSAPDKSGLPSDRFSAERTGGSVSTLTIQRTQQEDSAVYLCASRGANYGYTFGSGTRLTVV.

V gene TRBV7-6 combines with J gene TRBJ2-1, with TRBD2 matching over 12 bases. V lost 2 bases, J lost 8 bases, and 19 bases stayed unmatched. The CDR3 length is 20 residues. The germline V gene encodes CDR1 SGHVS and CDR2 FNYEAQ. CDR3 residues: CASSLTHRTSGASSGDEQFF. The CDR3 coding sequence is TGTGCCAGCAGCTTAACCCATCGGACTAGCGGGGCGTCATCGGGGGATGAGCAGTTCTTC.

The chain is built from TRBV5-4 and TRBJ1-2; D possibly corresponds to TRBD1 (5 bases). Trimming cost V 1 base and J 1 base, with 17 bases left between them. The CDR3 consists of 17 residues. Looked up from germline, CDR1 is SGHNT and CDR2 is YYREEE (reference sequence). CDR3 nucleotide sequence: TGTGCCAGCAGCTTGTTCGCGGGGGGAGAGGGTAACTATGGCTACACCTTC. This translates into CASSLFAGGEGNYGYTF. The full variable domain, its missing parts supplied by reference TRBV5-4 and TRBJ1-2, is ETGVTQSPTHLIKTRGQQVTLRCSSQSGHNTVSWYQQALGQGPQFIFQYYREEENGRGNFPPRFSGLQFPNYSSELNVNALELDDSALYLCASSLFAGGEGNYGYTFGSGTRLTVV.

The chain has TRBV1 and TRBJ2-1; the table's D call of TRBD1 was not tested on the DNA. TRBV1 is a documented pseudogene. This CDR3 spans 16 amino acids. CDR3 nucleotide sequence: TGCACCAGCAGCCAAGAGTACAGGGCGATTGGGAATGAGCAGTTCTTC. The encoded protein is CTSSQEYRAIGNEQFF.

The chain uses TRBV27 and TRBJ2-7; the D gene is possibly TRBD1 (6 bases). Trimming shortened V by 0 bases and J by 2 bases, and 11 bases separated the two germline ends. This CDR3 is 15 amino acids long. The germline V gene has CDR1 MNHEY and CDR2 SMNVEV (reference sequence). CDR3 sequence (DNA): TGTGCCAGCAGTTTATCGGACAGCCGACCCTACGAGCAGTACTTC. Its protein is CASSLSDSRPYEQYF.

This clone was detected a few times. The chain is built from TRBV28 and TRBJ1-3; 10 positions agree with TRBD1. CDR1 MDHEN and CDR2 SYDVKM come from the germline V gene. Germline trimming cut 5 bases from V and 0 bases from J; bases unmatched to any gene: 7. The CDR3 is 17 amino acids. The CDR3 spells CASSPDRGRFSGNTIYF. CDR3 nucleotides: TGTGCCAGCAGTCCAGACAGGGGGCGCTTCTCTGGAAACACCATATATTTT.

The J gene is TRBJ1-6, the V gene TRBV18; 9 positions agree with TRBD1. The CDR3 spans 15 residues. Germline V gene lookup returns CDR1 KGHSH and CDR2 LQKENI. The junction had 3 bases not matched to a gene; V was cut back by 1 base and J by 8 bases. The CDR3: CASSPQGQGYSPLHF. The DNA of the CDR3 is TGTGCCAGCTCACCACAGGGACAGGGATATTCACCCCTCCACTTT.

The genes are TRBV7-9 and TRBJ2-7, with 7 bases matching TRBD1. Looked up from germline, CDR1 is SEHNR and CDR2 is FQNEAQ (reference sequence). With V trimmed by 5 bases and J by 2 bases, 3 bases remained unmatched. The CDR3 is 13 residues long. The CDR3 sequence: CASSQGQTYEQYF. DNA of the CDR3: TGTGCCAGCAGCCAGGGACAGACCTACGAGCAGTACTTC.

The chain carries TRBV5-1 and TRBJ1-6; 9 bases fit TRBD1. This CDR3 region has 15 residues. Germline V gene data show CDR1 as SGHRS and CDR2 as YFSETQ. With 4 bases clipped from V and 3 bases from J, the junction kept 2 bases outside the gene matches. CDR3 sequence: CASSAGQGYNSPLHF. The CDR3, as DNA: TGCGCCAGCAGCGCGGGACAGGGCTATAATTCACCCCTCCACTTT.

V usage is TRBV6-1 and J usage is TRBJ2-7; D remains unclear. CDR3 size: 12 residues. V lost 2 bases, J lost 3 bases, and 5 bases lay in between. Germline V gene sequence: CDR1 MNHNS, CDR2 SASEGT. The CDR3 spells CASSESVYEQYF. The DNA of the CDR3 is TGTGCCAGCAGTGAATCCGTCTACGAGCAGTACTTC.

The table lists this clone with a few counts. V and J are TRBV7-6 and TRBJ2-2, with D maybe TRBD1 (6 bases). CDR3 size: 16 residues. CDR1 SGHVS and CDR2 FNYEAQ come from the germline V gene. V gave up 1 base and J gave up 4 bases, with 13 bases separating them. CDR3 residues: CASSLGAGTTTGELFF. CDR3 DNA: TGTGCCAGCAGCTTAGGGGCCGGGACAACCACCGGGGAGCTGTTTTTT.

V gene TRBV18 combines with J gene TRBJ2-1; the match to TRBD2 covers 10 bases. The CDR3 loop spans 18 amino acids. Per germline, CDR1 KGHSH and CDR2 LQKENI. After removal of 2 bases from V and 5 bases from J, the junction contained 12 bases not matched to a gene. In DNA, the CDR3 is TGTGCCAGCTCACCAAGGGCAAGCGGGGGGGCTCGGGACAATGAGCAGTTCTTC. This codes for CASSPRASGGARDNEQFF.

V usage is TRBV19 and J usage is TRBJ1-5; D possibly corresponds to TRBD1 (5 bases). V lost 5 bases and J 4 bases, leaving 15 bases between the germline ends. Germline values: CDR1 LNHDA, CDR2 SQIVND (reference sequence). The CDR3 has 15 residues. DNA for the CDR3: TGTGCCAGTAGTCTTCAAGGGAAGGGGAATCAGCCCCAGCATTTT. Residues: CASSLQGKGNQPQHF.

V usage is TRBV28 and J usage is TRBJ2-7; TRBD2 aligns across 9 bases. Germline-derived CDR1 and CDR2 are MDHEN and SYDVKM. The CDR3 extends over 17 amino acids. After removal of 3 bases from V and 4 bases from J, the junction contained 13 bases not matched to a gene. The CDR3 DNA is TGTGCCAGCAGTTTCCCGGGTGGCGGGGGGGCCGGGTACGAGCAGTACTTC. Translated: CASSFPGGGGAGYEQYF.

The count of this clone is one. The chain carries TRBV10-1 and TRBJ1-5, with D hard to call. Germline CDR1 is WNHNN and CDR2 is SYGVQD (reference sequence). Trimming pared 2 bases from V and 5 bases from J, leaving 13 bases between. The CDR3 has 15 residues. The CDR3 DNA follows: TGCGCCAGCAGTGAGCCTGAAACCAACTATCAGCCCCAGCATTTT. Its protein is CASSEPETNYQPQHF.

V is TRBV5-1 and J is TRBJ2-3, with 10 bases lining up with TRBD2. Germline CDR1 is SGHRS and CDR2 is YFSETQ. The V gene end was trimmed by 0 bases and the J gene end by 5 bases; junction bases not matched to a gene: 3. CDR3 length: 15 amino acids. The CDR3 sequence is CASSLERGGLDTQYF. The CDR3 DNA reads TGCGCCAGCAGCTTGGAGCGGGGGGGCTTAGATACGCAGTATTTT.

The chain employs TRBV7-6 and TRBJ2-3, with a weak D call TRBD2 (5 bases). V was clipped by 4 bases and J by 0 bases, with 11 bases between them. Germline V gene sequence: CDR1 SGHVS, CDR2 FNYEAQ. The CDR3 sequence is 15 residues long. CDR3: CASSYGVGSTDTQYF. The CDR3 DNA follows: TGTGCCAGCAGCTACGGGGTTGGAAGCACAGATACGCAGTATTTT.

The rearrangement uses TRBV28 and TRBJ1-2, with 7 bases identical to TRBD1. V shed 7 bases, J shed 2 bases, and the junction held 10 bases outside the gene matches. The CDR3 runs to 15 residues. Germline CDR1 MDHEN, CDR2 SYDVKM. CDR3 sequence: CASILGGAGNYGYTF. The CDR3 region has the DNA TGTGCCAGCATCCTAGGGGGCGCGGGGAACTATGGCTACACCTTC.

The V and J genes are TRBV2 and TRBJ2-7, with 9 positions matching TRBD2. This CDR3 is 15 amino acids long. V lost 6 bases to trimming and J lost 2 bases; unmatched junction nucleotides: 8. Germline values: CDR1 SNHLY, CDR2 FYNNEI. CDR3 in DNA: TGTGCCAGCAGAGCGCTTAGCGGGGGTACCTACGAGCAGTACTTC. This gives the protein CASRALSGGTYEQYF.

This chain uses TRBV4-3 with TRBJ1-2; D is perhaps TRBD1 (6 bases). Trimming pared 1 base from V and 8 bases from J, leaving 11 bases between. This CDR3 contains 13 residues. In germline, CDR1 is LGHNA, CDR2 YSLEER. CDR3 residues: CASSQAPGEGYTF. DNA for the CDR3: TGCGCCAGCAGCCAAGCCCCAGGGGAGGGCTACACCTTC.

The count of this clone is one. The chain is built from TRBV21-1 and TRBJ2-7; the table calls TRBD2, which could not be checked here. TRBV21-1 is deemed a pseudogene. The CDR3 consists of 18 residues. The CDR3 sequence is CASSKRAKAGLSSYEQYF. In DNA form, the CDR3 reads TGTGCCAGCAGCAAGAGGGCCAAAGCGGGGCTAAGCTCCTACGAGCAGTACTTC.

The V gene is TRBV4-1, the J gene TRBJ2-4, with D possibly matching TRBD1 (6 bases). CDR3 size: 19 residues. With 0 bases removed from V and 0 bases from J, the gap between germline ends came to 18 bases. CDR1 and CDR2 from the germline V gene are MGHRA and YSYEKL. The CDR3 nucleotides are TGCGCCAGCAGCCAAGATAGGGGGATTGGGCAGTTAGCCAAAAACATTCAGTACTTC. Translated, it gives CASSQDRGIGQLAKNIQYF.

The J gene is TRBJ2-1, the V gene TRBV5-1, with 8 bases fitting TRBD2. Germline V lookup: CDR1 SGHRS, CDR2 YFSETQ. The CDR3 contains 15 residues. The V segment lost 0 bases and the J segment 5 bases; nucleotides outside the gene matches: 4. Here the CDR3 reads CASSLEGLGNNEQFF. The CDR3 DNA is TGCGCCAGCAGCTTGGAGGGACTAGGTAACAATGAGCAGTTCTTC.

This chain joins TRBV6-1 and TRBJ2-7; D ambiguous. Trimming pared 5 bases from V and 2 bases from J, leaving 16 bases between. Per germline, CDR1 MNHNS and CDR2 SASEGT. The CDR3 extends over 15 amino acids. This chain's CDR3 is CASSPIGRITYEQYF. The DNA for the CDR3 is TGTGCCAGCAGTCCAATCGGCAGGATAACCTACGAGCAGTACTTC.

CDR3 region: CASSPRQGQGSPLHF. CDR3 nucleotides: TGTGCCAGCAGTCCACGACAGGGGCAAGGATCACCCCTCCACTTT. J is TRBJ1-6 and V is TRBV27, with TRBD1 matching over 8 bases. V lost 5 bases and J lost 10; bases outside the gene matches: 10. CDR1 MNHEY and CDR2 SMNVEV come from the germline V gene (reference sequence). This CDR3 comprises 15 residues.

CDR3 amino acids: CASSASLAGGPKEQFF. The CDR3 DNA sequence: TGTGCCAGCAGCGCCTCCCTAGCGGGGGGGCCCAAGGAGCAGTTCTTC. V is TRBV5-6 and J is TRBJ2-1, with TRBD2 identical over 12 bases. CDR1 SGHDT and CDR2 YYEEEE come from the germline V gene. This CDR3 contains 16 residues. With 4 bases clipped from V and 10 bases from J, the junction kept 12 bases outside the gene matches.

The chain links TRBV2 to TRBJ1-1; TRBD1 matches 7 bases. Germline V CDR1 and CDR2: SNHLY, FYNNEI. V shed 7 bases and J 0 bases; nucleotides not matched to a gene: 11. The CDR3 loop spans 16 amino acids. CDR3 DNA: TGTGCCAGCATCCTCCTCACCGGGACAGTGAACACTGAAGCTTTCTTT. It yields the protein CASILLTGTVNTEAFF. The full variable domain, its missing parts supplied by reference TRBV2 and TRBJ1-1, is EPEVTQTPSHQVTQMGQEVILRCVPISNHLYFYWYRQILGQKVEFLVSFYNNEISEKSEIFDDQFSVERPDGSNFTLKIRSTKLEDSAMYFCASILLTGTVNTEAFFGQGTRLTVV.